This passage covers 7 T cell receptor beta chains from one sample sequenced in a study of cytomegalovirus exposure and HLA in healthy donors. The PCR used 60 Vbeta and 13 Jbeta primers. Sequencing used immunoSEQ multiplex PCR; TCRdb keeps in-frame clones, though not all of them. The table has roughly 100,000 clones, approximately 14% seen once. Input material: PBMCs. The receptors originated from a female donor in good health and CMV-seronegative.

This chain uses TRBV5-1 with TRBJ2-2, with 12 bases fitting TRBD1. This CDR3 region has 16 residues. V lost 2 bases and J lost 6; bases outside the gene matches: 5. In germline, CDR1 is SGHRS, CDR2 YFSETQ. In nucleotides, the CDR3 is TGCGCCAGCAGCTTCCGGGGACAGGGGGCAGCCGGGGAGCTGTTTTTT. Amino acid sequence: CASSFRGQGAAGELFF.

This clone was detected a few times. The CDR3 nucleotides read TGTGCCAGCAGCTTCTCGGGGACCTACGAGCAGTACTTC. Translating it yields CASSFSGTYEQYF. The V gene is TRBV5-6, the J gene TRBJ2-7; D may be TRBD2 (5 bases). The germline V gene encodes CDR1 SGHDT and CDR2 YYEEEE. Trimming pared 2 bases from V and 2 bases from J, leaving 8 bases between. The CDR3 covers 13 residues.

This clone was detected a few times. The gene calls are TRBV5-6 and TRBJ2-1; 7 nucleotides line up with TRBD1. Trimming took 0 bases from V and 14 from J; bases not matched to a gene: 5. The CDR3 has 12 amino acids. The germline V gene has CDR1 SGHDT and CDR2 YYEEEE. The CDR3 loop reads CASSLADQGEFF. In DNA form, the CDR3 reads TGTGCCAGCAGCTTGGCGGATCAGGGGGAGTTCTTC.

The CDR3 bases are TGTGCCAGCAGCTTATCGGTGACCCAGTACTTC. Residues: CASSLSVTQYF. The chain combines TRBV7-9 with TRBJ2-5; D is unclear. The V end lost 2 bases, the J end lost 7 bases, and 5 bases lay between the germline ends. The CDR3 has 11 amino acids. The germline gives CDR1 SEHNR, CDR2 FQNEAQ (reference sequence).

The V call is TRBV23-1, the J call TRBJ2-1; 9 bases are a match to TRBD2. TRBV23-1 is an open reading frame, and its role is uncertain. V lost 7 bases and J lost 5; bases outside the gene matches: 3. The CDR3 spans 13 residues. CDR3 loop: CASTIAGDNEQFF. CDR3 DNA: TGCGCCAGCACCATAGCGGGAGACAATGAGCAGTTCTTC.

This clone was picked up a small number of times. The chain links TRBV6-5 to TRBJ1-2; 9 nucleotides match TRBD1. From germline, CDR1 is MNHEY and CDR2 SVGAGI. The CDR3 extends over 13 amino acids. V dropped 5 bases and J dropped 10; count of bases not matched to a gene: 8. The CDR3 loop reads CASSTGQGFDYTF. CDR3 nucleotide sequence: TGTGCCAGCAGTACCGGACAGGGGTTTGACTACACCTTC.

In DNA form, the CDR3 reads TGTGCCAGCAGCTCTGCGGGGACTAGCGGGACAGATACGCAGTATTTT. Protein product: CASSSAGTSGTDTQYF. The rearrangement links TRBV7-2 to TRBJ2-3, with 12 bases fitting TRBD2. The CDR3 loop spans 16 amino acids. The J segment lost 3 bases and the V segment lost 4 bases, leaving 5 bases of the junction unmatched. From germline, CDR1 is SGHTA and CDR2 FQGNSA.